This T cell receptor beta chain was retrieved from a study of blood T cell repertoires in COVID-19. Using immunoSEQ multiplex PCR, the repertoire was profiled, and TCRdb retains in-frame clones only, with some absent. Of 70,000 to 95,000 clones in the sample, 88% were seen once. V dropped 4 bases and J dropped 2; count of bases not matched to a gene: 1. CDR3 length equals 13 residues. Germline loops: CDR1 KGHDR, CDR2 SFDVKD. The J gene is TRBJ2-7, the V gene TRBV24-1; 7 positions match TRBD1. The receptor comes from a man aged 50 to 60 with active COVID-19. The sequencing sample was made of peripheral blood. The DNA for the CDR3 is TGTGCCACCAGTGAACAGGGGACCTACGAGCAGTACTTC. This codes for CATSEQGTYEQYF.